This entry features one TCR beta chain sequence. TCRdb's copy holds only in-frame clones and misses some; the assay was immunoSEQ multiplex PCR. This table holds about 160,000 clones, about 85% found once. Recruited during active infection, patients (from Seattle) were subsequently followed longitudinally. The data derive from a study of blood T cell repertoires in COVID-19. About the research overall: The cDNA or gDNA used as material had been derived from T cells, B-cell-depleted T cells, or PBMCs.

J gave up 4 bases and V 6 bases, and 5 bases lay outside the gene matches. The CDR3 spans 13 residues. The J gene is TRBJ2-7, the V gene TRBV12-3 or TRBV12-4; TRBD1 aligns across 8 bases. The sample was peripheral blood. This sequence originates from a woman aged 45-60 years with COVID-19, enrolled during active disease. Here the CDR3 reads CASSSGTGYEQYF. In DNA form, the CDR3 reads TGTGCCAGCAGCTCCGGGACAGGTTACGAGCAGTACTTC.